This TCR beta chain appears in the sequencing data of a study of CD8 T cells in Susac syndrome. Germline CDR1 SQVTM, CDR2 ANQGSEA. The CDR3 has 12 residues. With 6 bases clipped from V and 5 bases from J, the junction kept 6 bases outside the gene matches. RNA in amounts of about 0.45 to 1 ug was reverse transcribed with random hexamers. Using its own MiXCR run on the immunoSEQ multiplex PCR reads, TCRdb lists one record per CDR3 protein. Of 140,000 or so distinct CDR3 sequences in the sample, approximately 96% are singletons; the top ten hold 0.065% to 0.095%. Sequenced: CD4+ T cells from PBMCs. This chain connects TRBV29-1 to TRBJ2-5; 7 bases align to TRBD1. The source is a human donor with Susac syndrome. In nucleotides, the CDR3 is TGCAGCGTCATGACAGGGATCGAGACCCAGTACTTC. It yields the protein CSVMTGIETQYF. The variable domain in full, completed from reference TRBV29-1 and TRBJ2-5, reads SAVISQKPSRDICQRGTSLTIQCQVDSQVTMMFWYRQQPGQSLTLIATANQGSEATYESGFVIDKFPISRPNLTFSTLTVSNMSPEDSSIYLCSVMTGIETQYFGPGTRLLVL.